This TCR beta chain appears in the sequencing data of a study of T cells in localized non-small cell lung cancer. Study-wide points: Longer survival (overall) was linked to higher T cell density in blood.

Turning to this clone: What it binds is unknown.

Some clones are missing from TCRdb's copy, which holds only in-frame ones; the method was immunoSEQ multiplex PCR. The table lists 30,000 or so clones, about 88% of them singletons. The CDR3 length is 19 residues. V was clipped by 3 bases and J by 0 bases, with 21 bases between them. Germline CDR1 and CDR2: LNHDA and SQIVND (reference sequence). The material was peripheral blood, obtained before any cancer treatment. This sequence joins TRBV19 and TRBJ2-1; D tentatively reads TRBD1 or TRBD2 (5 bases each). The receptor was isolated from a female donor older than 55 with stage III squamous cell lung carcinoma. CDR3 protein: CASSIWSSASGSSYNEQFF. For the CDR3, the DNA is TGTGCCAGTAGTATTTGGTCCAGCGCCTCAGGGAGCTCCTACAATGAGCAGTTCTTC.